Shown below are 10 T cell receptor beta chains from a single sample sequenced in a study of blood T cell repertoires in COVID-19. Data came from immunoSEQ multiplex PCR; TCRdb stores just in-frame clones and leaves some out. This table holds approximately 240,000 clones, roughly four fifths found once. The sequenced material came from peripheral blood. These receptor sequences come from a woman aged 25 to 39 who had recovered from COVID-19.

This sequence joins TRBV4-1 and TRBJ1-5, with 8 bases fitting TRBD1. V lost 4 bases, J lost 2 bases, and 10 bases stayed unmatched. Germline V gives CDR1 MGHRA, CDR2 YSYEKL. The CDR3 is made up of 17 amino acids. The CDR3 region is CASSPYRGLFGNQPQHF. CDR3 sequence (DNA): TGCGCCAGCAGCCCGTACAGGGGGTTATTTGGCAATCAGCCCCAGCATTTT.

The chain recombines TRBV29-1 with TRBJ2-7; D perhaps matches TRBD1 (6 bases). Germline V gene sequence: CDR1 SQVTM, CDR2 ANQGSEA. The CDR3 is made up of 15 amino acids. CDR3 loop: CSAQGSGTYIYEQYF. Here the CDR3 DNA reads TGCAGTGCTCAGGGGAGTGGCACTTATATCTACGAGCAGTACTTC.

V gene TRBV7-9 combines with J gene TRBJ2-2; D gene unclear. Looked up from germline, CDR1 is SEHNR and CDR2 is FQNEAQ (reference sequence). V lost 3 bases and J 9 bases, leaving 8 bases between the germline ends. CDR3 length: 12 amino acids. The CDR3 sequence is CASSLRSWELFF. DNA of the CDR3: TGTGCCAGCAGCTTGAGATCCTGGGAGCTGTTTTTT.

The chain employs TRBV6-1 and TRBJ1-3; D is perhaps TRBD1 (6 bases). Trimming removed 7 bases from V and 0 bases from J, with 13 bases in between. The CDR3 contains 15 residues. The germline V gene encodes CDR1 MNHNS and CDR2 SASEGT. CDR3 coding DNA: TGTGCCAGCACCTCGAGGGGGAACTCTGGAAACACCATATATTTT. As protein: CASTSRGNSGNTIYF.

The table lists this clone with a few counts. This rearrangement joins TRBV19 to TRBJ2-7; D gene unclear. Germline values: CDR1 LNHDA, CDR2 SQIVND (reference sequence). V was clipped by 5 bases and J by 4 bases, with 12 bases between them. CDR3 length equals 13 residues. The CDR3: CASSWSPEYEQYF. The CDR3 coding sequence is TGTGCCAGTAGTTGGAGTCCAGAGTACGAGCAGTACTTC.

This clone was seen a handful of times. The chain carries TRBV27 and TRBJ2-2; D possibly corresponds to TRBD2 (6 bases). CDR3 length: 15 amino acids. Germline CDR1 MNHEY, CDR2 SMNVEV (reference sequence). Trimming took 7 bases from V and 6 from J, leaving 18 bases between them. Written as DNA, the CDR3 is TGTGCCAGCAATCCCGGGACTCTCTACCCCGGGGAGCTGTTTTTT. Its translation: CASNPGTLYPGELFF.

This clone was found once. Other DNA variants within this sample encode the same CDR3. This chain links TRBV30 with TRBJ2-5, with no clear D. In germline, CDR1 is GTSNPN, CDR2 SVGIG (reference sequence). Trimming left V 0 bases short and J 4 bases short, with 6 bases between. The CDR3 contains 12 residues. CDR3 nucleotides: TGTGCCTGGAGTGTAGGCGGAGAGACCCAGTACTTC. The encoded protein is CAWSVGGETQYF.

The rearrangement joins TRBV5-1 to TRBJ2-7; 8 bases are a match to TRBD2. CDR3 length equals 14 residues. Germline loops: CDR1 SGHRS, CDR2 YFSETQ. V trimming: 4 bases; J trimming: 4 bases; junction bases outside the gene matches: 7. In DNA, the CDR3 is TGCGCCAGCAGCCCGGGAGGGGGTATATACGAGCAGTACTTC. It codes for CASSPGGGIYEQYF.

The V and J genes are TRBV7-3 and TRBJ2-6; the D is unclear. Germline CDR1 SGHTA, CDR2 FQGTGA. Trimming left V 8 bases short and J 4 bases short, with 12 bases between. The CDR3 has 14 residues. The CDR3 region is CASGLGSGANVLTF. The CDR3 coding sequence is TGTGCCAGCGGGCTCGGTTCAGGGGCCAACGTCCTGACTTTC.

The chain links TRBV6-2 or TRBV6-3 to TRBJ2-2; 7 positions match TRBD1. This CDR3 region has 15 residues. With 5 bases clipped from V and 2 bases from J, the junction kept 5 bases outside the gene matches. Germline loops: CDR1 MNHEY, CDR2 SVGEGT. The CDR3 spells CASSDRTGNTGELFF. The CDR3 DNA is TGTGCCAGCAGTGACCGGACAGGTAACACCGGGGAGCTGTTTTTT.